This T cell receptor beta chain was sequenced in a study of cytomegalovirus exposure and HLA in healthy donors. This clone was counted a few times. The CDR3 is 14 residues long. Germline CDR1 reads SGHDT; CDR2 reads YYEEEE. V trimming: 5 bases; J trimming: 4 bases; junction bases outside the gene matches: 6. PCR involved 60 Vbeta and 13 Jbeta primers. TCRdb's table, derived via immunoSEQ multiplex PCR, lists solely in-frame clones and lacks some. The profile covers around 150,000 clones, with around 86% appearing a single time and around 8.1% taken by the ten largest. Sequenced: PBMCs. The chain joins TRBV5-6 to TRBJ2-1; 7 nucleotides line up with TRBD2. This sequence was found in a woman aged 45-65 years in good health and CMV-seropositive. The CDR3 nucleotides read TGTGCCAGCAGTAATGGGGGGGGGTACAATGAGCAGTTCTTC. Protein: CASSNGGGYNEQFF.